The source of this T cell receptor (beta chain) is a study of T cells after somatic rescue of genetic block. This table comes from immunoSEQ multiplex PCR, and its TCRdb copy is limited to in-frame clones, with some not included. The table has approximately 88,000 clones, about 87% seen once; the top ten hold about 1.5%. This sequence originates from a woman aged 18-30 years. The sequencing sample was made of peripheral blood mononuclear cells (PBMCs).

The CDR3 DNA reads as TGCGCCAGCAGCCAAGATGCCCAAGTGGGGGGCACCGGGGAGCTGTTTTTT. It specifies CASSQDAQVGGTGELFF. The chain joins TRBV4-1 to TRBJ2-2; D might be TRBD2 (6 bases). Trimming cost V 0 bases and J 4 bases, with 15 bases left between them. The germline V gene has CDR1 MGHRA and CDR2 YSYEKL. CDR3 length equals 17 residues.